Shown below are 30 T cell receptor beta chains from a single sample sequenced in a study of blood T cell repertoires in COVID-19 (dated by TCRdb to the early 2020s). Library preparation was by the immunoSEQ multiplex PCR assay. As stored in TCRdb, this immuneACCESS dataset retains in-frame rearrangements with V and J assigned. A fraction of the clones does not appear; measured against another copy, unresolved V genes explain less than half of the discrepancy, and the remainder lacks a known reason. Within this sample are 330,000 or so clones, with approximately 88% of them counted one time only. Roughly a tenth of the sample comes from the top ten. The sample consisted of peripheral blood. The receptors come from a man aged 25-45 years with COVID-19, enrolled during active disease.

CDR3 bases: TGTGCCAGCAGTTACCAGCAGGGAAACACTGAAGCTTTCTTT. It is translated as CASSYQQGNTEAFF. The chain has TRBV6-5 and TRBJ1-1, with D possibly TRBD1 on 5 matching bases. The CDR3 extends over 14 amino acids. Trimming shortened V by 2 bases and J by 2 bases, and 9 bases separated the two germline ends. Germline V CDR1 and CDR2: MNHEY, SVGAGI.

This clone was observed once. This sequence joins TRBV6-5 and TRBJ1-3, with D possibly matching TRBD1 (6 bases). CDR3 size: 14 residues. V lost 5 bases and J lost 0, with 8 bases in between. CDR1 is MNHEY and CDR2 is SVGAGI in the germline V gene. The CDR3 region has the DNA TGTGCCAGCAGTACAGGGAGCTCTGGAAACACCATATATTTT. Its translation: CASSTGSSGNTIYF.

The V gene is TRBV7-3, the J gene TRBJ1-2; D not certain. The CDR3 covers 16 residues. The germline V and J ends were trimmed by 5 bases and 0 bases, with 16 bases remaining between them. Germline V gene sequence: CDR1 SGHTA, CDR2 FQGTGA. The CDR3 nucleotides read TGTGCCAGCAGCCCCCCCTTCGTCAGGCCTAACTATGGCTACACCTTC. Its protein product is CASSPPFVRPNYGYTF.

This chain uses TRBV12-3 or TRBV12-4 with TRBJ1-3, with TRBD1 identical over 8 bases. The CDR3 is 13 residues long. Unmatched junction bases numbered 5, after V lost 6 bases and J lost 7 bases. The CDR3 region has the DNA TGTGCCAGCAGCTTCCAGGGGGCTAACACCATATATTTT. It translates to CASSFQGANTIYF.

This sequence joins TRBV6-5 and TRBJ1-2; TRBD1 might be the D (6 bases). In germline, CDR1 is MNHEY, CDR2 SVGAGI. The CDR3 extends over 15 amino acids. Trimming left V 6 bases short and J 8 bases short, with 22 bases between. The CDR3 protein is CASSARDTNAWGYTF. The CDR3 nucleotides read TGTGCCAGCAGCGCAAGGGACACCAATGCATGGGGCTACACCTTC.

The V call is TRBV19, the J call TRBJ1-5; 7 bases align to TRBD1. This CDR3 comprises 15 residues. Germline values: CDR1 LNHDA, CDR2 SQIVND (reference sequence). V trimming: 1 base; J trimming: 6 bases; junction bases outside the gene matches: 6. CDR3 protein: CASSIGQGTFQPQHF. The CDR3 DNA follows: TGTGCCAGTAGTATAGGACAGGGAACTTTTCAGCCCCAGCATTTT.

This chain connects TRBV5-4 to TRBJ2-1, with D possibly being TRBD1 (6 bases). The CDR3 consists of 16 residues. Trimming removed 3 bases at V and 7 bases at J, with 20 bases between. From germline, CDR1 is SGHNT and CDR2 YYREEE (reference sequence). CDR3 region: CASSSTFLGGSNEQFF. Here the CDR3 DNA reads TGTGCCAGCAGCTCAACTTTCCTAGGGGGTAGTAATGAGCAGTTCTTC.

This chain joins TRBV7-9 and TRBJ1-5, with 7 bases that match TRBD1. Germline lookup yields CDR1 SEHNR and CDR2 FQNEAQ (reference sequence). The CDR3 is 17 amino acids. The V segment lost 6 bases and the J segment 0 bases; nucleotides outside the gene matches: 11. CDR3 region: CASSQTGALYSNQPQHF. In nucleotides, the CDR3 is TGTGCCAGCAGTCAAACAGGGGCACTTTATAGCAATCAGCCCCAGCATTTT.

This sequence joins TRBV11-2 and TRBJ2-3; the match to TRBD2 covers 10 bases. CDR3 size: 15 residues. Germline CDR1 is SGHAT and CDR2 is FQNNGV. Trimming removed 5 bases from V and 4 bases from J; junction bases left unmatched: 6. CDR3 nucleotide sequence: TGTGCCAGCAGCCCGTTAGCGGGAGGTTCAGATACGCAGTATTTT. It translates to CASSPLAGGSDTQYF.

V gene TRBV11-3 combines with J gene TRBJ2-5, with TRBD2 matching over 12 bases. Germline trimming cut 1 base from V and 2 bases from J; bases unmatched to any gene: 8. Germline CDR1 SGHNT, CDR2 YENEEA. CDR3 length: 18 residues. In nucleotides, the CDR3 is TGTGCCAGCAGCTTAGGGGTTACTAGCGGGGGGTCTCAAGAGACCCAGTACTTC. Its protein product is CASSLGVTSGGSQETQYF.

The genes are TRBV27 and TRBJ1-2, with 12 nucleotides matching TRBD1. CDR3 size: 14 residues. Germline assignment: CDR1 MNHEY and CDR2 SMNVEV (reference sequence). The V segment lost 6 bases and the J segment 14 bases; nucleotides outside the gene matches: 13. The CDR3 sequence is CASRAPGTGGFFTF. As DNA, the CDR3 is TGTGCCAGCAGGGCGCCCGGGACAGGGGGCTTTTTTACCTTC.

The CDR3 reads CASSRPGQAPRTYEQYF. In nucleotides, the CDR3 is TGTGCCAGCAGCCGCCCGGGACAGGCTCCGCGTACCTACGAGCAGTACTTC. The chain joins TRBV3-1 (or the pseudogene TRBV3-2) to TRBJ2-7; 8 bases are shared with TRBD1. The CDR3 totals 17 residues. The germline gives CDR1 LGHDT, CDR2 YNNKEL (reference sequence). The V segment lost 4 bases and the J segment 2 bases; nucleotides outside the gene matches: 13.

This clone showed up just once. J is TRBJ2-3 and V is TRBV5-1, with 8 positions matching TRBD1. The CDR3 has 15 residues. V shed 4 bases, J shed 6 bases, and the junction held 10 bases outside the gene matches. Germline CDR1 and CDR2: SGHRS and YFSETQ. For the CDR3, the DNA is TGCGCCAGCAGCCAGAACCCAGGGGGCCCTGATACGCAGTATTTT. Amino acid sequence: CASSQNPGGPDTQYF.

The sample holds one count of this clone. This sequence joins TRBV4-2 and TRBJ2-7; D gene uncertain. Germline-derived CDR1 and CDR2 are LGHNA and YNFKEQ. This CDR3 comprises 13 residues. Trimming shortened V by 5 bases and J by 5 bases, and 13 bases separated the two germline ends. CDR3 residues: CASSYSRLNEQYF. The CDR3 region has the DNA TGTGCCAGCAGCTACTCCCGCCTCAACGAGCAGTACTTC.

CDR3 nucleotide sequence: TGCGCCAGCAGCCGTAGTACAGGGGGCGCGGGAGGGGCCGGGGAGCTGTTTTTT. Protein product: CASSRSTGGAGGAGELFF. The chain combines TRBV4-3 with TRBJ2-2, with D perhaps given as TRBD1 or TRBD2 (9 bases each). The CDR3 consists of 18 residues. Trimming took 4 bases from V and 6 from J, leaving 24 bases between them. Germline V gene data show CDR1 as LGHNA and CDR2 as YSLEER.

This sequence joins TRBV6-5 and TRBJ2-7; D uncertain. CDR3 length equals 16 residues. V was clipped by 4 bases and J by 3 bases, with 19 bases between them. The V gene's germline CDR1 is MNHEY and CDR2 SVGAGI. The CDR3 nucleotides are TGTGCCAGCAGTTCGCGGCTATTCCTGAGCATCTACGAGCAGTACTTC. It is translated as CASSSRLFLSIYEQYF.

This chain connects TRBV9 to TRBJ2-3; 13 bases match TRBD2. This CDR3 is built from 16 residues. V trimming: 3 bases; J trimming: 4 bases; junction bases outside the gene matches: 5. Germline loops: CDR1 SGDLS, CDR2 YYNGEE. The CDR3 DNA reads TGTGCCAGCAGCGGCCGACTAGCGGGAGGTGCAGATACGCAGTATTTT. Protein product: CASSGRLAGGADTQYF. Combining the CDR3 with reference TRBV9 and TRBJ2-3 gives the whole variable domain DSGVTQTPKHLITATGQRVTLRCSPRSGDLSVYWYQQSLDQGLQFLIQYYNGEERAKGNILERFSAQQFPDLHSELNLSSLELGDSALYFCASSGRLAGGADTQYFGPGTRLTVL.

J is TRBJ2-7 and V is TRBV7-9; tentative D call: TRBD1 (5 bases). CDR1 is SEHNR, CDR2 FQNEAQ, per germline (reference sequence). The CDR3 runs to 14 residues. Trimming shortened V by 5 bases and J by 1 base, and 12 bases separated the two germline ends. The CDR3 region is CASSLQGWSYEQYF. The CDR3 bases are TGTGCCAGCAGCCTGCAGGGATGGTCCTACGAGCAGTACTTC.

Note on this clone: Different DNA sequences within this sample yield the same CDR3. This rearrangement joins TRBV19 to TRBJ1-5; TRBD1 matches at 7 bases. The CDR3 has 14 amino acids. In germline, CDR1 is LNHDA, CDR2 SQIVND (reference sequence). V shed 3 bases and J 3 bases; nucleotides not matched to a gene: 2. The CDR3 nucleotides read TGTGCCAGTAGTATTGGGACAGTCAATCAGCCCCAGCATTTT. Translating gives CASSIGTVNQPQHF. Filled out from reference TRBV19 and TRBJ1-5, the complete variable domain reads DGGITQSPKYLFRKEGQNVTLSCEQNLNHDAMYWYRQDPGQGLRLIYYSQIVNDFQKGDIAEGYSVSREKKESFPLTVTSAQKNPTAFYLCASSIGTVNQPQHFGDGTRLSIL.

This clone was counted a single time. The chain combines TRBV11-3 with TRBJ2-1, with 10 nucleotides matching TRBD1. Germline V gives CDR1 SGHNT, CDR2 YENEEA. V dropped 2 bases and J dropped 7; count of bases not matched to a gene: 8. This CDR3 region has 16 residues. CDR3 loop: CASSLSGTGDKNEQFF. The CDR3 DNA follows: TGTGCCAGCAGCTTATCCGGGACAGGGGACAAGAATGAGCAGTTCTTC. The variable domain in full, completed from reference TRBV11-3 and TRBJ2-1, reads EAGVVQSPRYKIIEKKQPVAFWCNPISGHNTLYWYLQNLGQGPELLIRYENEEAVDDSQLPKDRFSAERLKGVDSTLKIQPAELGDSAVYLCASSLSGTGDKNEQFFGPGTRLTVL.

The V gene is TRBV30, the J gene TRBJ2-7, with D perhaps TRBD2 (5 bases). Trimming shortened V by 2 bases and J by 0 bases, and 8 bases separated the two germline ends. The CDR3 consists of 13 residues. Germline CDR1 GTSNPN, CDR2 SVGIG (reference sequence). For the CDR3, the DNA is TGTGCCTGGAGTTTCGGGATCTCCTACGAGCAGTACTTC. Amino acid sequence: CAWSFGISYEQYF. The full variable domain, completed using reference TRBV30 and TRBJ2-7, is SQTIHQWPATLVQPVGSPLSLECTVEGTSNPNLYWYRQAAGRGLQLLFYSVGIGQISSEVPQNLSASRPQDRQFILSSKKLLLSDSGFYLCAWSFGISYEQYFGPGTRLTVT.

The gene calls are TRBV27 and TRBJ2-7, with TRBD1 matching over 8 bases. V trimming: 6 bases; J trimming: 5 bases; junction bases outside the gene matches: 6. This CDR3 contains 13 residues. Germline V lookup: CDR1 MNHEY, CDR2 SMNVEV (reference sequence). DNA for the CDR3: TGTGCCAGCAGCGGACAGGGATATAACGAGCAGTACTTC. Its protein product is CASSGQGYNEQYF.

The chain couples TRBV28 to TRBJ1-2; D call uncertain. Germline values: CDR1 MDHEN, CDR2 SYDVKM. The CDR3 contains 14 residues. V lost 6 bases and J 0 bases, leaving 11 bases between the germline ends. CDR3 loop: CASRSDWPNYGYTF. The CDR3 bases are TGTGCCAGCAGGTCGGACTGGCCTAACTATGGCTACACCTTC.

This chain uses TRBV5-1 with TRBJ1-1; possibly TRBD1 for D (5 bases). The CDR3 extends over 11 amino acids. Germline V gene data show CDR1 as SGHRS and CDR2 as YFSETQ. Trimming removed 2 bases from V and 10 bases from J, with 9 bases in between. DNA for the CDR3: TGCGCCAGCAGCTTAAATGGGGCAGCTTTCTTT. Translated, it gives CASSLNGAAFF.

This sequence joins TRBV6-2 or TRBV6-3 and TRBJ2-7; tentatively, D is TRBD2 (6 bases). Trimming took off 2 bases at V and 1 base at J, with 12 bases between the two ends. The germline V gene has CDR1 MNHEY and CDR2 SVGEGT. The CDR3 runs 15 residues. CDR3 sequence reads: CASSYLAHGSYEQYF. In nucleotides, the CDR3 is TGTGCCAGCAGTTACCTAGCGCACGGGTCCTACGAGCAGTACTTC.

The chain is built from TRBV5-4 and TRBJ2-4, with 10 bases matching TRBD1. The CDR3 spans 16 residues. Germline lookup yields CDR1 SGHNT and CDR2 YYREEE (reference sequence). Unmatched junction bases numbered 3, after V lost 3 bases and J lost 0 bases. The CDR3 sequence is CASSYWTGGAKNIQYF. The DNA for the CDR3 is TGTGCCAGCAGCTACTGGACAGGGGGAGCCAAAAACATTCAGTACTTC.

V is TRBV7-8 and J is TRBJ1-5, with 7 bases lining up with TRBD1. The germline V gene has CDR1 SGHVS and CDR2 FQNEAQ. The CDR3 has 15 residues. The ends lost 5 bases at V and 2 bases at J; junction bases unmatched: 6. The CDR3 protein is CASSIAGTGNQPQHF. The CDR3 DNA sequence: TGTGCCAGCAGCATTGCCGGGACAGGCAATCAGCCCCAGCATTTT.

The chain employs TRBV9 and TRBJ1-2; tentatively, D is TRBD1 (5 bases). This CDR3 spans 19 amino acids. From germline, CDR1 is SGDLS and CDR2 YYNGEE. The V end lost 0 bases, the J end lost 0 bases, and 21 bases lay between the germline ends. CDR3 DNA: TGTGCCAGCAGCGTAGATAACCCCGGGGGAGAGGCGGCTAACTATGGCTACACCTTC. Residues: CASSVDNPGGEAANYGYTF.

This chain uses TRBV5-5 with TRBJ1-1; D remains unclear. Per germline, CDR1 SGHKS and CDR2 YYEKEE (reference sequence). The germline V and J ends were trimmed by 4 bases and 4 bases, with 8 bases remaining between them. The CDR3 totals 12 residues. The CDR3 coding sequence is TGTGCCAGCAGCCCTCCAGGCACTGAAGCTTTCTTT. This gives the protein CASSPPGTEAFF.

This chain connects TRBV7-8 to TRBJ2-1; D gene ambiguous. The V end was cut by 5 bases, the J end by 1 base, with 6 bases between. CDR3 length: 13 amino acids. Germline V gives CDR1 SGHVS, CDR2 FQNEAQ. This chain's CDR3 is CASSLSSYNEQFF. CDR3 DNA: TGTGCCAGCAGCCTCAGTTCCTACAATGAGCAGTTCTTC.